The entry that follows covers one T cell receptor (beta chain) sequence. It has no known antigen specificity. Per-base qualities were not stored, and no clone one base away is much larger. The germline V gene provides CDR1 SNHLY and CDR2 FYNNEI. The CDR3 runs 14 amino acids, cysteine and phenylalanine included. Of all the DNA, just the CDR3 is kept, 42 bases in frame from base 1. Trimming accounts for 6 bases at V and 2 bases at J, while the number of junction bases matched to no gene is 6. The data were obtained in a study of blood T cell repertoires in COVID-19 (dated by TCRdb to 2018 to 2020). In the study overall: Samples covering the acute and convalescent phases of COVID-19 were provided by collaborators in the United States, Italy and Spain. The material from the prospective study consisted of cDNA or gDNA derived from T cells, B-cell-depleted T cells, or PBMCs. A freely available public database, intended as a resource for researchers studying the immune response to SARS-CoV-2, is where the repertoires were released. Samples came from the ongoing ImmuneRACE study (first 160 participants) plus 1,254 subjects from 6 global collaborators. Deeply sampled blood TCRbeta repertoires from subjects exposed to, actively infected with, or recovered from COVID-19 were included in the dataset. HLA class I and class II types, where available, came from metadata supplied by the sample provider rather than from assay-based typing. Nearly every sample came with metadata listing a de-identified subject ID, COVID-19 status, age in years and sex.

Summary of the overall study and its limitations: Clinical and demographic metadata were provided uncurated, with the amount varying by source and participant.

Collaborating institutions collected whole blood in K2EDTA tubes following their own protocols. For TCRbeta analysis, collaborators shipped samples in one of three forms: frozen whole blood, isolated PBMCs, or DNA extracted from either of those sample types. TCRbeta CDR3 regions were amplified from genomic DNA by means of the immunoSEQ Assay, a bias-controlled multiplex PCR. The original pipeline was this. Within the assay, amplification of reference gene primers was used to estimate how many nucleated cells each sample contained. To quantify the absolute abundance of each unique TCRbeta CDR3 rearrangement, sequence reads were collapsed and filtered. For each sample, productive Simpson clonality was calculated as the square root of Simpson's diversity index over productive rearrangements. Here the immuneACCESS table is served through TCRdb, limited to in-frame sequences with V and J called. Missing clones are a known gap in these copies; in checked studies unresolved V genes cover under half, and the rest lacks a known reason. V, J and clone size are taken as reported in that table, and D and trimming were inferred from the DNA itself. This sample has approximately 150,000 clones in its table, and roughly nine tenths of those were observed once. The top ten clonotypes cover about 4% of the sample.

The specimen was peripheral blood. The sequence was obtained from a woman between 55 and 75 years old with active or convalescent COVID-19. Rearrangement joined TRBV2 to TRBJ1-2; the central 7 bases match TRBD1. The nucleotide sequence reads TGTGCCAGCAGGGCAGACAGGGTAAACTATGGCTACACCTTC. Translated, this is CASRADRVNYGYTF.